This T cell receptor beta chain was retrieved from a study of OX40 agonist ivuxolimab in advanced cancers. The CDR3 is 15 residues long. Germline lookup yields CDR1 LNHDA and CDR2 SQIVND (reference sequence). V gave up 5 bases and J gave up 4 bases; unmatched junction bases: 7. General study findings and limits: Expanded clones were, on average, more numerous among CD8+ T cells than CD4+.

No patient had autoimmune disease or received systemic immunosuppression. Peripheral blood came from all dose cohorts at three timepoints. For this clone: Its antigen is not identified.

Using immunoSEQ multiplex PCR, the repertoire was profiled, and TCRdb retains in-frame clones only, with some absent. The sample consists of tens of thousands of clones, 75% to 90% of them appearing once. The gene calls are TRBV19 and TRBJ2-3; 9 bases are a match to TRBD1. The TCR comes from an adult with an advanced solid tumor such as melanoma, head and neck, liver or kidney cancer. Sequencing was performed on CD4+ or CD8+ T cells sorted from blood, taken in a trial of the OX40 agonist ivuxolimab. In nucleotides, the CDR3 is TGTGCCAGTAGTTCGAGACAGGGGGGGGCAGATACGCAGTATTTT. Amino acid sequence: CASSSRQGGADTQYF.